Listed here are 18 T cell receptor beta chains from one sample, sequenced in a study of T cell repertoires in cytomegalovirus infection. No antigen is known for these receptors. MiXCR, run by TCRdb on the reads, gives a single entry per CDR3 protein. The table records some 350,000 distinct CDR3 sequences, about 34% of them present only once. The sequencing here drew on cultured PBMCs, taken from culture after CMV antigen stimulation. Receptors originate from a human donor in good health (CMV status not recorded). Some clones in this sample may be carry-over from other donors' samples.

The J gene is TRBJ2-1, the V gene TRBV5-1; the D gene is possibly TRBD1 (6 bases). Germline CDR1 and CDR2: SGHRS and YFSETQ. Trimming took 5 bases from V and 4 from J, leaving 10 bases between them. This CDR3 is 13 amino acids long. The CDR3 bases are TGCGCCAGCAGATTTGGACAGTACAATGAGCAGTTCTTC. The encoded protein is CASRFGQYNEQFF.

Only a few counts were recorded for this clonotype. CDR3 nucleotide sequence: TGTGCCAGCAGCTTAACGAAAGGGGGGAGTGGACGAGGCTACACCTTC. Translated, it gives CASSLTKGGSGRGYTF. The V and J genes are TRBV7-6 and TRBJ1-2; D possibly corresponds to TRBD1 (6 bases). The germline V gene encodes CDR1 SGHVS and CDR2 FNYEAQ. The ends were cut back, 2 bases at V and 8 bases at J, with 21 bases in the middle. The length of the CDR3 is 16 residues.

This chain joins TRBV19 and TRBJ1-5, with D maybe TRBD1 (5 bases). The length of the CDR3 is 16 residues. The V end was cut by 0 bases, the J end by 6 bases, with 15 bases between. Germline-derived CDR1 and CDR2 are LNHDA and SQIVND (reference sequence). CDR3 region: CASSIDGQGIGQPQHF. CDR3 coding DNA: TGTGCCAGTAGTATAGACGGGCAGGGAATCGGTCAGCCCCAGCATTTT.

This sequence joins TRBV7-9 and TRBJ1-2; D gene ambiguous. This CDR3 region has 13 residues. Germline CDR1 reads SEHNR; CDR2 reads FQNEAQ (reference sequence). The V end lost 1 base, the J end lost 7 bases, and 10 bases lay between the germline ends. The CDR3 bases are TGTGCCAGCAGCTTAGTCGTGGATCTTGGCTACACCTTC. Its protein product is CASSLVVDLGYTF.

The table lists this clonotype with a few counts. The V call is TRBV4-1, the J call TRBJ2-3, with D possibly matching TRBD1 (5 bases). The CDR3 loop spans 15 amino acids. V lost 0 bases, J lost 6 bases, and 13 bases lay in between. The V gene's germline CDR1 is MGHRA and CDR2 YSYEKL. CDR3 in DNA: TGCGCCAGCAGCCAAGACCCTGGGGCAGGTGATACGCAGTATTTT. Its protein is CASSQDPGAGDTQYF.

The table lists this clonotype with many counts. The chain combines TRBV7-2 with TRBJ2-3; TRBD2 is a possible D gene (7 bases). This CDR3 is 16 amino acids long. Per germline, CDR1 SGHTA and CDR2 FQGNSA. Trimming took off 11 bases at V and 4 bases at J, with 25 bases between the two ends. The CDR3 DNA reads TGTGCCCTACGCCGGGGAGGGGGAGGGCCCGCAGATACGCAGTATTTT. It encodes CALRRGGGGPADTQYF.

This sequence joins TRBV5-1 and TRBJ1-2, with D hard to call. This CDR3 is 14 amino acids long. CDR1 is SGHRS, CDR2 YFSETQ, per germline. Between the trimmed V and J ends, which lost 4 bases and 3 bases, there was a span of 13 bases. CDR3 nucleotide sequence: TGCGCCAGCAGCCCCGGCGGATTCGACTATGGCTACACCTTC. Encoded protein: CASSPGGFDYGYTF.

The sample holds many counts of this clonotype. The gene calls are TRBV7-2 and TRBJ2-5; the match to TRBD2 covers 7 bases. The CDR3 spans 14 residues. The germline V gene has CDR1 SGHTA and CDR2 FQGNSA. V dropped 5 bases and J dropped 2; count of bases not matched to a gene: 5. The CDR3 DNA reads as TGTGCCAGCAGCCCGGCGGGAGCTCAAGAGACCCAGTACTTC. It translates to CASSPAGAQETQYF.

The chain recombines TRBV7-8 with TRBJ2-2; unclear D gene. V was clipped by 5 bases and J by 0 bases, with 13 bases between them. Germline loops: CDR1 SGHVS, CDR2 FQNEAQ. The CDR3 covers 16 residues. CDR3 protein: CASSHMRIPNTGELFF. CDR3 sequence (DNA): TGTGCCAGCAGCCACATGAGGATCCCGAACACCGGGGAGCTGTTTTTT.

The J gene is TRBJ1-3, the V gene TRBV7-2; D unresolved. The CDR3 loop spans 13 amino acids. CDR1 is SGHTA, CDR2 FQGNSA, per germline. V lost 5 bases and J 3 bases, leaving 8 bases between the germline ends. DNA of the CDR3: TGTGCCAGCAGCGGCACGGGTGGAAACACCATATATTTT. Protein sequence: CASSGTGGNTIYF.

This chain joins TRBV12-3 or TRBV12-4 and TRBJ2-5; 9 bases line up with TRBD1. With 5 bases clipped from V and 4 bases from J, the junction kept 8 bases outside the gene matches. The CDR3 runs to 15 residues. CDR3 in amino acids: CASSPTGTGIETQYF. The CDR3 nucleotides read TGTGCCAGCAGTCCAACCGGGACAGGGATAGAGACCCAGTACTTC.

This clonotype was counted at least ten times. The chain uses TRBV7-2 and TRBJ1-2, with a tentative D call TRBD1 (6 bases). Deletions cut 5 bases from V and 8 bases from J, with 18 bases between. The CDR3 length is 14 residues. Germline CDR1 reads SGHTA; CDR2 reads FQGNSA. The CDR3 DNA reads TGTGCCAGCAGCCGAAGAATGGGGGCCGAAGGCTACACCTTC. The encoded protein is CASSRRMGAEGYTF. The entire variable domain, with the rest obtained from reference TRBV7-2 and TRBJ1-2, is as follows: GAGVSQSPSNKVTEKGKDVELRCDPISGHTALYWYRQSLGQGLEFLIYFQGNSAPDKSGLPSDRFSAERTGGSVSTLTIQRTQQEDSAVYLCASSRRMGAEGYTFGSGTRLTVV.

This clonotype was counted at least ten times. This chain uses TRBV6-1 with TRBJ2-1; the match to TRBD1 covers 9 bases. This CDR3 is 18 amino acids long. Germline CDR1 MNHNS, CDR2 SASEGT. The V segment lost 2 bases and the J segment 9 bases; nucleotides outside the gene matches: 17. The chain's CDR3 is CASSEWYSTGGPDGEQFF. DNA of the CDR3: TGTGCCAGCAGTGAATGGTACTCGACAGGGGGACCGGACGGTGAGCAGTTCTTC.

This clonotype occurred a few times. This chain uses TRBV4-3 with TRBJ2-1; 9 nucleotides align to TRBD2. The CDR3 is 16 amino acids. V lost 1 base to trimming and J lost 9 bases; unmatched junction nucleotides: 10. Germline assignment: CDR1 LGHNA and CDR2 YSLEER. CDR3 nucleotides: TGCGCCAGCAGCCAAGTTGCTAGCGGGACGGAAGGTGAGCAGTTCTTC. Amino acid sequence: CASSQVASGTEGEQFF.

This chain connects TRBV7-6 to TRBJ1-6; unclear D gene. The V gene lost 5 bases and the J gene lost 8 bases, with 10 bases spanning the gap. Germline V gives CDR1 SGHVS, CDR2 FNYEAQ. This CDR3 is 13 amino acids long. CDR3 nucleotides: TGTGCCAGCAGCGCCGGCGACCATTCACCCCTCCACTTT. It encodes CASSAGDHSPLHF.

J is TRBJ2-5 and V is TRBV5-1, with a weak D call TRBD2 (5 bases). Trimming removed 0 bases from V and 7 bases from J, with 7 bases in between. CDR1 and CDR2 from the germline V gene are SGHRS and YFSETQ. The length of the CDR3 is 12 residues. The CDR3 DNA is TGCGCCAGCAGCTTGGGAGGAGGGACCCAGTACTTC. This translates into CASSLGGGTQYF.

This clonotype came up a few times. This chain uses TRBV14 with TRBJ2-1; maybe TRBD1 (5 bases). This CDR3 comprises 16 residues. V was cut by 7 bases and J by 0 bases, with 16 bases left in between. Germline V gives CDR1 SGHDN, CDR2 FVKESK. The DNA of the CDR3 is TGTGCCAGCAAAGAAGGGGCCTCAGGCTCCTACAATGAGCAGTTCTTC. Translating it yields CASKEGASGSYNEQFF.

This clonotype has ten or more counts. This rearrangement joins TRBV19 to TRBJ2-3, with 7 bases that match TRBD1. Trimming took 8 bases from V and 5 from J; bases not matched to a gene: 10. The CDR3 sequence is 14 residues long. The germline CDR1 and CDR2 sequences are LNHDA and SQIVND (reference sequence). CDR3 in amino acids: CASCPTGSGDTQYF. CDR3 nucleotide sequence: TGTGCCAGTTGCCCGACAGGGTCGGGAGATACGCAGTATTTT.